A single sample is the source of the 31 T cell receptor beta chains below, sequenced in a study of shared clonotypes between healthy human individuals. The table came from immunoSEQ multiplex PCR; TCRdb's copy has only in-frame clones and leaves some out. The repertoire holds 190,000 or so clones, with around 63% as singletons. Sequencing input: memory CD4+ T cells sorted from blood. The subset: CD45RA-negative fraction. The receptor set was obtained from a man aged 25-40 years in good health.

This clone came up a few times. CDR3: CASRQGDGYTF. The CDR3 bases are TGTGCCAGCAGGCAGGGGGATGGCTACACCTTC. This chain links TRBV2 with TRBJ1-2, with 7 bases fitting TRBD1. The CDR3 has 11 residues. The V segment lost 6 bases and the J segment 6 bases; nucleotides outside the gene matches: 1. Germline V gives CDR1 SNHLY, CDR2 FYNNEI. The whole variable domain, filled in from reference TRBV2 and TRBJ1-2, reads EPEVTQTPSHQVTQMGQEVILRCVPISNHLYFYWYRQILGQKVEFLVSFYNNEISEKSEIFDDQFSVERPDGSNFTLKIRSTKLEDSAMYFCASRQGDGYTFGSGTRLTVV.

This chain connects TRBV28 to TRBJ1-5; D might be TRBD1 (5 bases). The V gene's germline CDR1 is MDHEN and CDR2 SYDVKM. V was trimmed by 2 bases and J by 2 bases, leaving 13 bases between them. The length of the CDR3 is 16 residues. CDR3 amino acids: CASSLPSPGGNQPQHF. The CDR3 bases are TGTGCCAGCAGTTTACCGTCCCCGGGGGGCAATCAGCCCCAGCATTTT. Looking up the rest from reference TRBV28 and TRBJ1-5 gives the full variable domain: DVKVTQSSRYLVKRTGEKVFLECVQDMDHENMFWYRQDPGLGLRLIYFSYDVKMKEKGDIPEGYSVSREKKERFSLILESASTNQTSMYLCASSLPSPGGNQPQHFGDGTRLSIL.

The chain uses TRBV29-1 and TRBJ2-5; D not resolved. This CDR3 has 12 amino acids. Germline loops: CDR1 SQVTM, CDR2 ANQGSEA. Deletions cut 0 bases from V and 4 bases from J, with 6 bases between. The CDR3 DNA reads as TGCAGCGTTGAAGAACCACGAGAGACCCAGTACTTC. It is translated as CSVEEPRETQYF.

The J gene is TRBJ2-7, the V gene TRBV7-2; D uncertain. Germline CDR1 reads SGHTA; CDR2 reads FQGNSA. CDR3 length: 12 amino acids. The V end was cut by 3 bases, the J end by 9 bases, with 12 bases between. CDR3 coding DNA: TGTGCCAGCAGCTTGGGATCCCCGGGGCAGTACTTC. Residues: CASSLGSPGQYF.

This sequence joins TRBV7-9 and TRBJ1-1, with D perhaps matching TRBD1 (6 bases). The CDR3 totals 14 residues. Trimming removed 1 base at V and 8 bases at J, with 14 bases between. The germline CDR1 and CDR2 sequences are SEHNR and FQNEAQ (reference sequence). The CDR3: CASSLGSGGREAFF. The CDR3 DNA reads TGTGCCAGCAGCTTAGGATCGGGGGGCAGGGAAGCTTTCTTT.

The chain joins TRBV6-1 to TRBJ2-1, with D perhaps assigned TRBD1 or TRBD2 (5 bases each). Germline V gene data show CDR1 as MNHNS and CDR2 as SASEGT. Trimming took 4 bases from V and 0 from J, leaving 19 bases between them. This CDR3 has 18 amino acids. The CDR3: CASSAQAPGTGSYNEQFF. The CDR3 bases are TGTGCCAGCAGTGCACAAGCTCCCGGGACGGGCTCCTACAATGAGCAGTTCTTC.

This clone was observed a few times. The chain joins TRBV18 to TRBJ2-3; D is uncertain. Trimming pared 3 bases from V and 0 bases from J, leaving 7 bases between. The CDR3 covers 14 residues. Germline values: CDR1 KGHSH, CDR2 LQKENI. CDR3 bases: TGTGCCAGCTCACCCCTCCTTAGCACAGATACGCAGTATTTT. This codes for CASSPLLSTDTQYF.

This clone appeared a few times. The same CDR3 also results from other DNA sequences found in this sample. V and J are TRBV27 and TRBJ2-1, with 11 bases that match TRBD2. The CDR3 length is 15 residues. The V gene's germline CDR1 is MNHEY and CDR2 SMNVEV (reference sequence). The V and J ends lost 5 bases and 4 bases, in that order; junction bases with no gene match: 4. Here the CDR3 DNA reads TGTGCCAGCAGTCTTCGACTAGCGGGGTACAATGAGCAGTTCTTC. Translating gives CASSLRLAGYNEQFF.

This chain connects TRBV9 to TRBJ2-5, with TRBD2 matching over 8 bases. Germline V gene data show CDR1 as SGDLS and CDR2 as YYNGEE. The junction had 8 bases not matched to a gene; V was cut back by 0 bases and J by 4 bases. The CDR3 runs 16 residues. As DNA, the CDR3 is TGTGCCAGCAGCGTAGCCGGGAGGGCCCTTGGAGAGACCCAGTACTTC. As protein: CASSVAGRALGETQYF.

J is TRBJ2-7 and V is TRBV25-1; either TRBD1 or TRBD2 may fit D (5 bases each). This CDR3 region has 17 residues. Germline lookup yields CDR1 MGHDK and CDR2 SYGVNS. Trimming cost V 5 bases and J 6 bases, with 26 bases left between them. The CDR3 DNA sequence: TGTGCCAGCAGTTTCGCGTCGGGGCAGGGAAGGTCGCGCGAGCAGTACTTC. It is translated as CASSFASGQGRSREQYF.

There are a few counts of this clone. This rearrangement joins TRBV6-6 to TRBJ2-3, with no clear D. This CDR3 has 14 residues. Germline values: CDR1 MNHNY, CDR2 SVGAGI (reference sequence). Trimming removed 5 bases at V and 4 bases at J, with 13 bases between. Here the CDR3 reads CASSLGQFPDTQYF. The CDR3 DNA reads as TGTGCCAGCAGTCTTGGGCAGTTCCCAGATACGCAGTATTTT.

This rearrangement joins TRBV9 to TRBJ2-1, with TRBD2 matching 9 bases. Germline V lookup: CDR1 SGDLS, CDR2 YYNGEE. CDR3 length: 17 residues. V lost 0 bases, J lost 3 bases, and 7 bases stayed unmatched. The CDR3 spells CASSVGLADPGYNEQFF. Written as DNA, the CDR3 is TGTGCCAGCAGCGTAGGACTAGCGGATCCTGGCTACAATGAGCAGTTCTTC.

This clone is a singleton in its sample. The V gene is TRBV30, the J gene TRBJ2-1; D perhaps matches TRBD2 (5 bases). CDR3 length: 12 amino acids. V was cut by 4 bases and J by 7 bases, with 11 bases left in between. Germline V gives CDR1 GTSNPN, CDR2 SVGIG (reference sequence). CDR3 region: CAWNTRTNEQFF. The CDR3, as DNA: TGTGCCTGGAACACTAGGACTAATGAGCAGTTCTTC.

The chain is built from TRBV29-1 and TRBJ2-1; TRBD1 is a possible D gene (6 bases). CDR1 and CDR2 from the germline V gene are SQVTM and ANQGSEA. Trimming stripped 6 bases from V and 9 bases from J, with 18 bases between. The CDR3 consists of 13 residues. CDR3 loop: CSVGSTPDSEQFF. The CDR3 DNA follows: TGCAGCGTGGGGAGCACTCCGGACAGTGAGCAGTTCTTC.

This rearrangement joins TRBV11-2 to TRBJ2-1, with 12 positions matching TRBD2. This CDR3 has 17 amino acids. Germline CDR1 reads SGHAT; CDR2 reads FQNNGV. The J segment lost 7 bases and the V segment lost 3 bases, leaving 10 bases of the junction unmatched. The CDR3 loop is CASSLGRLAGDRNEQFF. The DNA for the CDR3 is TGTGCCAGCAGCTTGGGAAGACTAGCGGGAGATCGTAATGAGCAGTTCTTC.

The V call is TRBV5-1, the J call TRBJ2-3; D may correspond to TRBD1 or TRBD2 (5 bases each). This CDR3 has 13 amino acids. The V gene lost 4 bases and the J gene lost 5 bases, with 11 bases spanning the gap. CDR1 and CDR2 (germline): SGHRS, YFSETQ. The CDR3 protein is CASSPTGGDTQYF. For the CDR3, the DNA is TGCGCCAGCAGCCCCACTGGGGGAGATACGCAGTATTTT.

This chain joins TRBV21-1 and TRBJ2-1. TRBV21-1 is tagged as a pseudogene. The CDR3 consists of 17 residues. The CDR3: CASSKDMGGCSYNEQFF. As DNA, the CDR3 is TGTGCCAGCAGCAAAGATATGGGTGGGTGCTCCTACAATGAGCAGTTCTTC.

The rearrangement links TRBV2 to TRBJ2-1, with 11 bases fitting TRBD2. This CDR3 is 17 amino acids long. V gave up 6 bases and J gave up 4 bases; unmatched junction bases: 11. Germline V gene lookup returns CDR1 SNHLY and CDR2 FYNNEI. CDR3 nucleotide sequence: TGTGCCAGCAGAGATACCCTGGGACTAGCGGTGTACAATGAGCAGTTCTTC. Translating it yields CASRDTLGLAVYNEQFF.

This clone was recorded at least ten times. V usage is TRBV18 and J usage is TRBJ2-4; D is perhaps TRBD2 (5 bases). Germline-derived CDR1 and CDR2 are KGHSH and LQKENI. V gave up 2 bases and J gave up 7 bases, with 9 bases separating them. This CDR3 region has 13 residues. The CDR3 region is CASSPDGENIQYF. The CDR3 DNA follows: TGTGCCAGCTCACCAGACGGGGAGAACATTCAGTACTTC. The variable domain in full, completed from reference TRBV18 and TRBJ2-4, reads NAGVMQNPRHLVRRRGQEARLRCSPMKGHSHVYWYRQLPEEGLKFMVYLQKENIIDESGMPKERFSAEFPKEGPSILRIQQVVRGDSAAYFCASSPDGENIQYFGAGTRLSVL.

This clone has just a few counts. V is TRBV28 and J is TRBJ2-2; D is ambiguous. The CDR3 is 15 amino acids. CDR1 MDHEN and CDR2 SYDVKM come from the germline V gene. V was pared by 6 bases and J by 1 base, with 12 bases between. CDR3 nucleotides: TGTGCCAGCAGCCCCGTAACGGAGAACACCGGGGAGCTGTTTTTT. Encoded protein: CASSPVTENTGELFF.

Regarding this clone: Additional DNA sequences in this sample encode the identical CDR3. V usage is TRBV7-2 and J usage is TRBJ1-1; D unresolved. V lost 1 base and J lost 1, with 4 bases in between. CDR3 length: 13 residues. In germline, CDR1 is SGHTA, CDR2 FQGNSA. The CDR3 region has the DNA TGTGCCAGCAGCTTAGGGCAGAACACTGAAGCTTTCTTT. It specifies CASSLGQNTEAFF.

This clone came up once. The chain joins TRBV4-1 to TRBJ2-3, with 8 bases that match TRBD2. The CDR3 extends over 15 amino acids. Per the germline V gene, CDR1 is MGHRA and CDR2 is YSYEKL. V gave up 0 bases and J gave up 4 bases; unmatched junction bases: 3. The CDR3 sequence is CASSQDREGADTQYF. The CDR3 region has the DNA TGCGCCAGCAGCCAAGATCGGGAGGGGGCAGATACGCAGTATTTT.

In regard to this clone: A much bigger clone sits one base away, suggesting this may be a read error. The chain employs TRBV6-5 and TRBJ2-7; D is undetermined. Germline V gives CDR1 MNHEY, CDR2 SVGAGI. This CDR3 is 14 amino acids long. Trimming stripped 6 bases from V and 0 bases from J, with 12 bases between. The CDR3: CASSPRASSYEQYF. CDR3 coding DNA: TGTGCCAGCAGCCCCCGGGCCTCCTCCTACGAGCAGTACTTC.

The genes are TRBV10-3 and TRBJ1-1; 7 nucleotides agree with TRBD1. CDR3 length: 14 residues. Germline V lookup: CDR1 ENHRY, CDR2 SYGVKD. With 10 bases clipped from V and 7 bases from J, the junction kept 15 bases outside the gene matches. The chain's CDR3 is CATKEERDSFEAFF. CDR3 coding DNA: TGTGCCACCAAGGAGGAAAGGGACAGTTTTGAAGCTTTCTTT.

V is TRBV5-1 and J is TRBJ1-4, with 7 bases that match TRBD1. Germline CDR1 and CDR2: SGHRS and YFSETQ. This CDR3 has 14 residues. After removal of 2 bases from V and 5 bases from J, the junction contained 3 bases not matched to a gene. The chain's CDR3 is CASSFQGGNEKLFF. Here the CDR3 DNA reads TGCGCCAGCAGCTTTCAGGGGGGAAATGAAAAACTGTTTTTT.

The CDR3 DNA sequence: TGTGCCAGCAGCTTAGATCCCTCGCGGCACGAGCAGTACTTC. Its translation is CASSLDPSRHEQYF. The chain combines TRBV7-2 with TRBJ2-7; D is uncertain. From germline, CDR1 is SGHTA and CDR2 FQGNSA. Trimming pared 1 base from V and 5 bases from J, leaving 12 bases between. The length of the CDR3 is 14 residues.

In its sample, this clone was seen a few times. The chain has TRBV2 and TRBJ2-7, with D unresolved. This CDR3 contains 13 residues. Trimming pared 4 bases from V and 1 base from J, leaving 8 bases between. Germline-derived CDR1 and CDR2 are SNHLY and FYNNEI. This CDR3 is CASSGDTSYEQYF. The CDR3 DNA reads as TGTGCCAGCAGTGGTGACACATCCTACGAGCAGTACTTC.

This chain connects TRBV6-5 to TRBJ1-1; no clear D gene. V gave up 7 bases and J gave up 3 bases, with 6 bases separating them. This CDR3 comprises 11 residues. Germline V gene data show CDR1 as MNHEY and CDR2 as SVGAGI. The CDR3 DNA reads TGTGCCAGCATAATCCACACTGAAGCTTTCTTT. Encoded protein: CASIIHTEAFF.

V and J are TRBV19 and TRBJ1-2; 11 positions agree with TRBD1. After removal of 5 bases from V and 4 bases from J, the junction contained 9 bases not matched to a gene. CDR3 length equals 16 residues. Germline V gene lookup returns CDR1 LNHDA and CDR2 SQIVND (reference sequence). The CDR3 protein is CASSGRTGGAGYGYTF. The CDR3, as DNA: TGTGCCAGTAGTGGCCGGACAGGGGGCGCGGGCTATGGCTACACCTTC.

V gene TRBV25-1 combines with J gene TRBJ2-7; TRBD1 matches at 7 bases. Trimming at V came to 1 base and at J to 4 bases, leaving 10 bases not matched to a gene. The germline gives CDR1 MGHDK, CDR2 SYGVNS. CDR3 length: 16 residues. CDR3 in DNA: TGTGCCAGCAGTGAATCCCGGACAGGAACTTCGTACGAGCAGTACTTC. Translated: CASSESRTGTSYEQYF.

The CDR3 nucleotides read TGTGCTATAACGCGGCAGGGGGACTACGAGCAGTACTTC. Amino acid sequence: CAITRQGDYEQYF. The chain recombines TRBV28 with TRBJ2-7; 7 bases are shared with TRBD1. Per germline, CDR1 MDHEN and CDR2 SYDVKM. The CDR3 sequence is 13 residues long.